Listed below are T cell receptor beta chains from one sample, sequenced in a study of shared clonotypes between healthy human individuals. Profiling relied on immunoSEQ multiplex PCR, and the TCRdb table lists in-frame clones only, not all of them. The data show roughly 1 million clones, more than 65% seen once. The source material was memory CD4+ T cells sorted from blood. The origin of the receptors is a man aged 18-30 years in good health. Each CDR3 is given with its conserved first and last residue. A D gene is named only where the DNA matches it firmly. A clone size is listed for some rows: how often the clone was seen (once, few, many), or a class if it is expanded.

V gene: TRBV28
D gene: .
clone size: .
J gene: TRBJ1-2
CDR3 protein: CASNPPAGAGQYGYTF
CDR3 DNA: TGTGCCAGCAACCCCCCCGCCGGGGCCGGCCAATATGGCTACACCTTC

V gene: TRBV5-1
D gene: .
clone size: .
J gene: TRBJ1-1
CDR3 protein: CASNGQGNTEAFF
CDR3 DNA: TGCGCCAGCAATGGGCAGGGGAATACTGAAGCTTTCTTT

V gene: TRBV9
D gene: TRBD2
clone size: .
J gene: TRBJ2-7
CDR3 protein: CASSVGLAGGNSYEQYF
CDR3 DNA: TGTGCCAGCAGCGTAGGGCTAGCGGGAGGGAACTCCTACGAGCAGTACTTC

V gene: TRBV27
D gene: TRBD1
clone size: few
J gene: TRBJ1-1
CDR3 protein: CASRKPTAGDRVLAFF
CDR3 DNA: TGTGCCAGCAGGAAACCTACCGCCGGGGACAGGGTGTTAGCTTTCTTT

V gene: TRBV30
D gene: .
clone size: .
J gene: TRBJ1-4
CDR3 protein: CAWSGDRINEKLFF
CDR3 DNA: TGTGCCTGGAGCGGGGACCGAATAAACGAAAAACTGTTTTTT

V gene: TRBV4-1
D gene: TRBD2
clone size: .
J gene: TRBJ2-4
CDR3 protein: CASSPGLAGGGAKNIQYF
CDR3 DNA: TGCGCCAGCAGCCCCGGACTAGCGGGGGGGGGAGCCAAAAACATTCAGTACTTC

V gene: TRBV19
D gene: .
clone size: few
J gene: TRBJ2-6
CDR3 protein: CASSMGTGANVLTF
CDR3 DNA: TGTGCCAGTAGTATGGGAACTGGGGCCAACGTCCTGACTTTC

V gene: TRBV5-5
D gene: TRBD2
clone size: .
J gene: TRBJ2-3
CDR3 protein: CASRWTSLADTQYF
CDR3 DNA: TGTGCCAGCAGATGGACTAGCCTGGCAGATACGCAGTATTTT

V gene: TRBV18
D gene: .
clone size: few
J gene: TRBJ2-7
CDR3 protein: CASSPRREREQYF
CDR3 DNA: TGTGCCAGCTCACCACGTAGAGAGCGGGAGCAGTACTTC

V gene: TRBV6-6
D gene: .
clone size: .
J gene: TRBJ2-5
CDR3 protein: CASSPPQGAETQYF
CDR3 DNA: TGTGCCAGCAGCCCCCCCCAAGGGGCCGAGACCCAGTACTTC

V gene: TRBV15
D gene: .
clone size: .
J gene: TRBJ2-6
CDR3 protein: CATSARDRSSGANVLTF
CDR3 DNA: TGTGCCACCAGCGCGCGCGACAGGTCCTCTGGGGCCAACGTCCTGACTTTC

V gene: TRBV25-1
D gene: TRBD1
clone size: .
J gene: TRBJ1-6
CDR3 protein: CASTDPRQGGNSPLHF
CDR3 DNA: TGTGCCAGCACCGACCCCCGACAGGGAGGTAATTCACCCCTCCACTTT

V gene: TRBV25-1
D gene: .
clone size: .
J gene: TRBJ2-7
CDR3 protein: CASSVGTTPYEQYF
CDR3 DNA: TGTGCCAGCAGTGTCGGGACAACACCCTACGAGCAGTACTTC

V gene: TRBV29-1
D gene: TRBD1
clone size: .
J gene: TRBJ2-7
CDR3 protein: CSGDLGQILYEQYF
CDR3 DNA: TGCAGCGGTGACCTGGGACAGATACTATACGAGCAGTACTTC

V gene: TRBV4-1
D gene: TRBD1
clone size: many
J gene: TRBJ2-7
CDR3 protein: CASSQAETGAYEQYF
CDR3 DNA: TGCGCCAGCAGCCAAGCTGAGACAGGGGCCTACGAGCAGTACTTC

V gene: TRBV10-1
D gene: .
clone size: .
J gene: TRBJ1-4
CDR3 protein: CASSEFQQANEKLFF
CDR3 DNA: TGCGCCAGCAGTGAGTTCCAGCAAGCTAATGAAAAACTGTTTTTT

V gene: TRBV5-1
D gene: .
clone size: .
J gene: TRBJ2-3
CDR3 protein: CASSLRQGQGITDTQYF
CDR3 DNA: TGCGCCAGCAGCTTGCGTCAGGGGCAGGGGATCACAGATACGCAGTATTTT

V gene: TRBV9
D gene: TRBD1
clone size: .
J gene: TRBJ1-2
CDR3 protein: CASSPRTGNYGYTF
CDR3 DNA: TGTGCCAGCAGCCCTCGGACAGGAAACTATGGCTACACCTTC

V gene: TRBV6-1
D gene: .
clone size: .
J gene: TRBJ1-4
CDR3 protein: CASSEVRGAEKLFF
CDR3 DNA: TGTGCCAGCAGTGAAGTGAGGGGGGCTGAAAAACTGTTTTTT

V gene: TRBV5-1
D gene: .
clone size: .
J gene: TRBJ2-2
CDR3 protein: CASSLDPGLSNTGELFF
CDR3 DNA: TGCGCCAGCAGCTTGGACCCAGGCCTTTCGAACACCGGGGAGCTGTTTTTT

V gene: TRBV4-1
D gene: .
clone size: .
J gene: TRBJ1-3
CDR3 protein: CASSQNHFRDTSGNTIYF
CDR3 DNA: TGCGCCAGCAGCCAAAATCACTTCAGGGATACCTCTGGAAACACCATATATTTT

V gene: TRBV5-6
D gene: .
clone size: .
J gene: TRBJ1-5
CDR3 protein: CASSLGGRNQPQHF
CDR3 DNA: TGTGCCAGCAGCTTGGGAGGACGCAATCAGCCCCAGCATTTT

V gene: TRBV7-6
D gene: TRBD1
clone size: .
J gene: TRBJ1-6
CDR3 protein: CASGTGTKNSPLHF
CDR3 DNA: TGTGCCAGCGGGACAGGGACAAAAAATTCACCCCTCCACTTT

V gene: TRBV1
D gene: .
clone size: many
J gene: TRBJ1-4
CDR3 protein: CTSSQVEDGTNEKLFF
CDR3 DNA: TGCACCAGCAGCCAAGTAGAGGACGGAACTAATGAAAAACTGTTTTTT

V gene: TRBV7-2
D gene: .
clone size: .
J gene: TRBJ2-7
CDR3 protein: CASSLERSYEQYF
CDR3 DNA: TGTGCCAGCAGCTTAGAGCGGAGTTACGAGCAGTACTTC

V gene: TRBV30
D gene: .
clone size: .
J gene: TRBJ1-3
CDR3 protein: CAWSPRGVLSGNTIYF
CDR3 DNA: TGTGCCTGGAGTCCCCGGGGGGTCCTCTCTGGAAACACCATATATTTT

V gene: TRBV18
D gene: TRBD1
clone size: .
J gene: TRBJ1-5
CDR3 protein: CASSPRDSEPQHF
CDR3 DNA: TGTGCCAGCTCCCCCAGGGACAGTGAGCCCCAGCATTTT

V gene: TRBV30
D gene: .
clone size: .
J gene: TRBJ2-7
CDR3 protein: CAWSVAAGAAYEQYF
CDR3 DNA: TGTGCCTGGAGTGTAGCTGCAGGGGCTGCCTACGAGCAGTACTTC